The 13 T cell receptor beta chains presented below share a single source sample, sequenced in a study of blood T cell repertoires in COVID-19. The assay was immunoSEQ multiplex PCR, and TCRdb's table has in-frame clones only and misses some. Seen here are approximately 180,000 clones, approximately 82% observed once, and the top ten hold approximately 15%. The sample consisted of PBMCs or T cells enriched from blood (not recorded which). These receptor sequences come from a woman aged 45-59 years who had recovered from COVID-19.

The chain has TRBV18 and TRBJ2-2; 9 bases align to TRBD1. Germline CDR1 is KGHSH and CDR2 is LQKENI. With V trimmed by 2 bases and J by 5 bases, 6 bases remained unmatched. CDR3 length: 16 residues. The CDR3, as DNA: TGTGCCAGCTCACCAATACAGGGGGCGCCGACCGGGGAGCTGTTTTTT. Protein sequence: CASSPIQGAPTGELFF.

This chain joins TRBV25-1 and TRBJ1-3, with no clear D. Germline assignment: CDR1 MGHDK and CDR2 SYGVNS. CDR3 length equals 13 residues. With 5 bases removed from V and 5 bases from J, the gap between germline ends came to 10 bases. Here the CDR3 DNA reads TGTGCCAGCAGTAGCGGTCACCGAAACACCATATATTTT. It is translated as CASSSGHRNTIYF.

This clone showed up many times. V usage is TRBV5-6 and J usage is TRBJ1-2; D is perhaps TRBD1 (5 bases). The CDR3 runs 14 residues. Trimming cost V 4 bases and J 4 bases, with 14 bases left between them. The germline CDR1 and CDR2 sequences are SGHDT and YYEEEE. CDR3 sequence (DNA): TGTGCCAGCAGCGGCCGGACATTGTCCTATGGCTACACCTTC. Protein: CASSGRTLSYGYTF.

The J gene is TRBJ1-5, the V gene TRBV7-3; no clear D. This CDR3 has 13 residues. The V gene lost 5 bases and the J gene lost 6 bases, with 11 bases spanning the gap. Germline CDR1 is SGHTA and CDR2 is FQGTGA. The CDR3 nucleotides read TGTGCCAGCAGCCCCGGGAAGGGTCAGCCCCAGCATTTT. It is translated as CASSPGKGQPQHF.

The chain recombines TRBV3-1 (or the pseudogene TRBV3-2) with TRBJ1-5, with D unresolved. Trimming removed 0 bases at V and 6 bases at J, with 12 bases between. Germline CDR1 and CDR2: LGHDT and YNNKEL (reference sequence). The CDR3 extends over 15 amino acids. CDR3 DNA sequence: TGTGCCAGCAGCCAAGATCTAGGCAGCTCTCAGCCCCAGCATTTT. It translates to CASSQDLGSSQPQHF.

This clone was counted between two and nine times. The rearrangement uses TRBV3-1 (or the pseudogene TRBV3-2) and TRBJ1-2, with D unresolved. Between the trimmed V and J ends, which lost 4 bases and 0 bases, there was a span of 15 bases. The V gene's germline CDR1 is LGHDT and CDR2 YNNKEL (reference sequence). The CDR3 length is 16 residues. The CDR3 loop reads CASSPITSSSNYGYTF. The CDR3 DNA is TGTGCCAGCAGCCCAATAACGAGTAGCTCTAACTATGGCTACACCTTC.

By share, this clone counts as medium-sized. The chain has TRBV15 and TRBJ1-5; D unresolved. Germline values: CDR1 LNHNV, CDR2 YYDKDF (reference sequence). V gave up 0 bases and J gave up 4 bases, with 10 bases separating them. This CDR3 contains 15 residues. In DNA, the CDR3 is TGTGCCACCAGCAGAGATTATCCCGGGAATCAGCCCCAGCATTTT. Protein product: CATSRDYPGNQPQHF.

This chain connects TRBV6-2 or TRBV6-3 to TRBJ2-7, with 8 bases that match TRBD2. Trimming at V came to 5 bases and at J to 7 bases, leaving 7 bases not matched to a gene. Looked up from germline, CDR1 is MNHEY and CDR2 is SVGEGT. The CDR3 runs 13 residues. The CDR3 bases are TGTGCCAGCAGTCGGACTAGCCCGGGAGAGCAGTACTTC. Amino acid sequence: CASSRTSPGEQYF.

The chain joins TRBV12-3 or TRBV12-4 to TRBJ1-4; D may be TRBD1 (6 bases). This CDR3 spans 13 amino acids. The ends were cut back, 8 bases at V and 7 bases at J, with 14 bases in the middle. CDR3: CASFRGRGEKLFF. CDR3 nucleotide sequence: TGTGCCAGCTTCAGGGGCCGAGGTGAAAAACTGTTTTTT.

J is TRBJ1-3 and V is TRBV7-2; maybe TRBD1 (6 bases). From germline, CDR1 is SGHTA and CDR2 FQGNSA. V was trimmed by 3 bases and J by 3 bases, leaving 12 bases between them. This CDR3 has 15 residues. CDR3 protein: CASSFMGASGNTIYF. CDR3 nucleotide sequence: TGTGCCAGCAGCTTCATGGGGGCGAGTGGAAACACCATATATTTT.

The V gene is TRBV28, the J gene TRBJ2-7, with D perhaps matching TRBD2 (6 bases). CDR1 is MDHEN, CDR2 SYDVKM, per germline. The CDR3 consists of 15 residues. V was trimmed by 5 bases and J by 5 bases, leaving 19 bases between them. The CDR3 reads CASSLRDLHPDEQYF. As DNA, the CDR3 is TGTGCCAGCAGTCTCCGGGACTTGCATCCCGACGAGCAGTACTTC.

The gene calls are TRBV18 and TRBJ2-7; possible D gene TRBD1, 6 bases. The CDR3 runs 15 residues. Germline CDR1 is KGHSH and CDR2 is LQKENI. V gave up 3 bases and J gave up 5 bases, with 17 bases separating them. The CDR3 nucleotides are TGTGCCAGCTCACCGGGAGACAGGATTAGGAACGAGCAGTACTTC. It codes for CASSPGDRIRNEQYF.

The V and J genes are TRBV15 and TRBJ1-5, with 7 bases identical to TRBD1. The CDR3 has 13 residues. The V and J ends lost 3 bases and 7 bases, in that order; junction bases with no gene match: 3. Germline CDR1 reads LNHNV; CDR2 reads YYDKDF (reference sequence). This chain's CDR3 is CATSSEQGQPQHF. CDR3 bases: TGTGCCACCAGCAGTGAACAGGGGCAGCCCCAGCATTTT. Supplemented by reference TRBV15 and TRBJ1-5, the full variable domain reads DAMVIQNPRYQVTQFGKPVTLSCSQTLNHNVMYWYQQKSSQAPKLLFHYYDKDFNNEADTPDNFQSRRPNTSFCFLDIRSPGLGDTAMYLCATSSEQGQPQHFGDGTRLSIL.